The 3 T cell receptor beta chains below were found in one sample sequenced in a study of blood T cell repertoires in COVID-19. Only in-frame clones appear in the TCRdb table, and some are missing; sequencing was by immunoSEQ multiplex PCR. The sample yields 120,000 or so clones, 85% seen once. The specimen was peripheral blood. The source of these receptors is an elderly man with active or convalescent COVID-19.

The CDR3 coding sequence is TGCGCCAGCAGTGGGCAGGTGAACACCGGGGAGCTGTTTTTT. Its translation is CASSGQVNTGELFF. The rearrangement joins TRBV5-1 to TRBJ2-2; D is ambiguous. Germline V gene sequence: CDR1 SGHRS, CDR2 YFSETQ. Trimming took off 5 bases at V and 1 base at J, with 9 bases between the two ends. There are 14 residues in the CDR3. Supplemented by reference TRBV5-1 and TRBJ2-2, the full variable domain reads KAGVTQTPRYLIKTRGQQVTLSCSPISGHRSVSWYQQTPGQGLQFLFEYFSETQRNKGNFPGRFSGRQFSNSRSEMNVSTLELGDSALYLCASSGQVNTGELFFGEGSRLTVL.

The chain carries TRBV9 and TRBJ2-7, with unresolved D. V was clipped by 0 bases and J by 2 bases, with 12 bases between them. Looked up from germline, CDR1 is SGDLS and CDR2 is YYNGEE. This CDR3 has 15 amino acids. The CDR3 here is CASSVGSTLAYEQYF. Here the CDR3 DNA reads TGTGCCAGCAGCGTAGGAAGCACCCTTGCCTACGAGCAGTACTTC.

The chain couples TRBV29-1 to TRBJ2-5; the match to TRBD2 covers 8 bases. The CDR3 length is 13 residues. The germline gives CDR1 SQVTM, CDR2 ANQGSEA. Trimming at V came to 4 bases and at J to 2 bases, leaving 3 bases not matched to a gene. This CDR3 is CSVGVAGQETQYF. CDR3 DNA: TGCAGCGTTGGCGTAGCGGGGCAAGAGACCCAGTACTTC.